Sequencing of this T cell receptor beta chain was carried out in a study of shared clonotypes between healthy human individuals. Clones were read by immunoSEQ multiplex PCR, and TCRdb kept only the in-frame ones, dropping some. The top ten clones hold 0.11% to 0.15% of a sample with approximately 2.5 million clones, more than 80% of them seen once. Sequencing used naive CD4+ T cells sorted from blood. Subset here: CD45RA+ positively selected. This clonotype originated in a man aged 18-30 years in good health.

For the CDR3, the DNA is TGTGCCAGCCGAACGCGCAGTAAGAATGGCTACACCTTC. The encoded protein is CASRTRSKNGYTF. This chain connects TRBV6-5 to TRBJ1-2; D uncertain. Germline V gene data show CDR1 as MNHEY and CDR2 as SVGAGI. The CDR3 is 13 amino acids. The V end was cut by 8 bases, the J end by 6 bases, with 16 bases between.